The present T cell receptor beta chain was sequenced within a study of blood T cell repertoires in COVID-19 (TCRdb year 2020). Background for the entire study: Samples covering the acute and convalescent phases of COVID-19 were provided by collaborators in the United States, Italy and Spain. Where available, HLA class I and class II types were taken from metadata supplied by the sample provider and were not determined by assay-based typing. The repertoires were released in a freely available public database meant as a resource for research on the immune response to SARS-CoV-2. The material from the prospective study consisted of cDNA or gDNA derived from T cells, B-cell-depleted T cells, or PBMCs. A de-identified subject ID, COVID-19 status, age in years and sex were almost always included in the sample metadata. Deeply sampled blood TCRbeta repertoires from subjects exposed to, actively infected with, or recovered from COVID-19 were included in the dataset. Samples came from the ongoing ImmuneRACE study (first 160 participants) plus 1,254 subjects from 6 global collaborators. Overall results and qualifications from the work: The amount of clinical and demographic metadata varied by source and participant and was provided uncurated.

The immunoSEQ Assay, a bias-controlled multiplex PCR, was used to amplify TCRbeta CDR3 regions from genomic DNA. In the authors' own workflow: The number of nucleated cells in each sample was estimated from the amplification of reference gene primers within the assay. To quantify the absolute abundance of each unique TCRbeta CDR3 rearrangement, sequence reads were collapsed and filtered. Productive Simpson clonality was computed per sample as the square root of Simpson's diversity index over productive rearrangements. This is the immuneACCESS table as TCRdb keeps it, with only in-frame sequences that have V and J called. A part of the clones is gone; compared with another copy, unresolved V genes explain less than half, and the rest is unexplained. D and trimming were read from the DNA, whereas the V and J calls and clone size are those reported in that table. The sample records about 23,000 clones, 86% of which are singletons. The top ten constitute approximately 30% of the sample.

About this clone itself: Its antigen is still unknown. No much larger clonotype is one base removed from it; base qualities were not supplied.

Whole blood was collected in K2EDTA tubes by collaborating institutions according to the institutions' own protocols. For TCRbeta analysis, collaborators shipped samples as frozen whole blood, isolated PBMCs, or DNA extracted from either of those sample types. The germline V gene encodes CDR1 SNHLY and CDR2 FYNNEI. Including cysteine and phenylalanine, the CDR3 has 13 amino acids. The CDR3 DNA has 39 bases and is translated from base 1. The V and J ends are trimmed by 5 bases and 5 bases, leaving 10 bases between them. The sequenced sample consisted of peripheral blood. This chain is built from TRBV2 and TRBJ1-5; the D gene is unclear. This TCR came from a human donor with active COVID-19. The donor label of this sample is uncertain. The CDR3 here reads CASSLGLYQPQHF. The DNA reads TGTGCCAGCAGTCTTGGCTTATATCAGCCCCAGCATTTT.